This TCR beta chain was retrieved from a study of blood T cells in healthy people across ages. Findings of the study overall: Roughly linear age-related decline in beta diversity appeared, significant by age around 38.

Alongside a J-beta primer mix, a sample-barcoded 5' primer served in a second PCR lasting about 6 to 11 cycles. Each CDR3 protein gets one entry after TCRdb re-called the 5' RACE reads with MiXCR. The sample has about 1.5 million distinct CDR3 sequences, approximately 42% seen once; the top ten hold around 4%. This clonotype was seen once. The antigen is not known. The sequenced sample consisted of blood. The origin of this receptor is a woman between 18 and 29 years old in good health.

The CDR3 loop reads CASSVAGAATNEKLFF. CDR3 DNA: TGCGCCAGCAGCGTTGCTGGGGCTGCAACTAATGAAAAACTGTTTTTT. The V gene is TRBV5-1, the J gene TRBJ1-4; TRBD1 is a possible D gene (5 bases). CDR3 length: 16 residues. Trimming shortened V by 4 bases and J by 0 bases, and 13 bases separated the two germline ends. Germline CDR1 reads SGHRS; CDR2 reads YFSETQ.